Each of the 23 T cell receptor beta chains below was sequenced from the same sample in a study of PD-1 blockade in classical Hodgkin lymphoma. In every patient, relapse followed autologous stem cell transplantation, while exposure to brentuximab vedotin differed. The data were produced by immunoSEQ multiplex PCR, yet TCRdb's version contains in-frame clones alone and is incomplete. The table records 72,000 or so clones, 85% to 95% of them present only once. The sample was peripheral blood mononuclear cells (PBMCs), taken at baseline. These receptors were taken from a human donor with classical Hodgkin lymphoma.

This clone was recorded once. The chain couples TRBV27 to TRBJ1-1; possibly TRBD1 for D (6 bases). The germline V and J ends were trimmed by 3 bases and 4 bases, with 15 bases remaining between them. The CDR3 runs 15 residues. Germline CDR1 is MNHEY and CDR2 is SMNVEV (reference sequence). The CDR3 region has the DNA TGTGCCAGCAGTTTCCAGGAACAGGGAGGCACTGAAGCTTTCTTT. Amino acids: CASSFQEQGGTEAFF.

J is TRBJ2-1 and V is TRBV2; tentatively, D is TRBD2 (6 bases). The germline CDR1 and CDR2 sequences are SNHLY and FYNNEI. CDR3 length: 13 residues. V shed 3 bases and J shed 8 bases, with 11 bases lying between them. The CDR3 DNA is TGTGCCAGCAGTGATCGGGCGGGGTATGAGCAGTTCTTC. Its protein is CASSDRAGYEQFF.

V gene TRBV4-3 combines with J gene TRBJ1-5; D not certain. The CDR3 is 14 residues long. The germline V gene encodes CDR1 LGHNA and CDR2 YSLEER. V lost 1 base and J 4 bases, leaving 8 bases between the germline ends. DNA for the CDR3: TGCGCCAGCAGCCAAGGACGGGTTAATCAGCCCCAGCATTTT. Translation gives CASSQGRVNQPQHF.

The chain has TRBV9 and TRBJ2-3, with 8 nucleotides matching TRBD2. Germline V CDR1 and CDR2: SGDLS, YYNGEE. This CDR3 spans 13 amino acids. Unmatched junction bases numbered 4, after V lost 4 bases and J lost 6 bases. DNA of the CDR3: TGTGCCAGCAGCCCACTAGCGGTGGATACGCAGTATTTT. Its translation: CASSPLAVDTQYF.

The rearrangement links TRBV11-1 to TRBJ2-7; tentatively, D is TRBD1 (6 bases). The CDR3 is 15 residues long. Trimming removed 2 bases from V and 2 bases from J, with 13 bases in between. The germline CDR1 and CDR2 sequences are SGHAT and FQDESV (reference sequence). The CDR3 coding sequence is TGTGCCAGCAGCTTAACGGACAGCCGCACCTACGAGCAGTACTTC. This codes for CASSLTDSRTYEQYF.

V usage is TRBV11-2 and J usage is TRBJ1-6; 7 bases match TRBD1. The CDR3 consists of 14 residues. V shed 5 bases and J 7 bases; nucleotides not matched to a gene: 5. Looked up from germline, CDR1 is SGHAT and CDR2 is FQNNGV. In DNA form, the CDR3 reads TGTGCCAGCAGCCAGAGGGGGCAGAATTCACCCCTCCACTTT. This codes for CASSQRGQNSPLHF.

V and J are TRBV4-3 and TRBJ2-3; D not resolved. Per the germline V gene, CDR1 is LGHNA and CDR2 is YSLEER. With 1 base removed from V and 1 base from J, the gap between germline ends came to 6 bases. The CDR3 extends over 14 amino acids. The CDR3: CASSQGGGTDTQYF. The DNA of the CDR3 is TGCGCCAGCAGCCAAGGTGGGGGCACAGATACGCAGTATTTT.

J is TRBJ1-5 and V is TRBV7-2; TRBD1 aligns across 9 bases. This CDR3 has 15 residues. The V gene end was trimmed by 3 bases and the J gene end by 3 bases; junction bases not matched to a gene: 3. Germline V CDR1 and CDR2: SGHTA, FQGNSA. This CDR3 reads CASSFGTGTNQPQHF. DNA for the CDR3: TGTGCCAGCAGCTTCGGGACAGGGACCAATCAGCCCCAGCATTTT.

The CDR3 loop reads CASSLEGMGYGYTF. The CDR3 DNA is TGCGCCAGCAGCTTGGAAGGGATGGGCTATGGCTACACCTTC. The chain carries TRBV5-1 and TRBJ1-2; D unresolved. With 0 bases removed from V and 4 bases from J, the gap between germline ends came to 10 bases. The CDR3 length is 14 residues. Germline V gene lookup returns CDR1 SGHRS and CDR2 YFSETQ.

The J gene is TRBJ1-4, the V gene TRBV5-8, with D tentatively TRBD1 (5 bases). V lost 0 bases, J lost 1 base, and 16 bases lay in between. This CDR3 is 18 amino acids long. Germline loops: CDR1 SGHTS, CDR2 YDEGEE. The CDR3 region has the DNA TGTGCCAGCAGCTTGGAGCGGGGGTTTGGACTAACTAATGAAAAACTGTTTTTT. It specifies CASSLERGFGLTNEKLFF.

The chain carries TRBV19 and TRBJ2-5; TRBD1 aligns across 7 bases. In germline, CDR1 is LNHDA, CDR2 SQIVND (reference sequence). This CDR3 contains 15 residues. Germline trimming cut 2 bases from V and 0 bases from J; bases unmatched to any gene: 3. This CDR3 is CASSIPQGDQETQYF. The CDR3 DNA reads as TGTGCCAGTAGTATACCCCAGGGGGACCAAGAGACCCAGTACTTC.

This sequence joins TRBV6-5 and TRBJ2-7, with 11 bases fitting TRBD1. Germline CDR1 reads MNHEY; CDR2 reads SVGAGI. CDR3 length equals 14 residues. Unmatched junction bases numbered 5, after V lost 7 bases and J lost 3 bases. Written as DNA, the CDR3 is TGTGCCAGCATCCCGGGACAGGGGGTCTACGAGCAGTACTTC. Amino acids: CASIPGQGVYEQYF.

The CDR3 DNA sequence: TGTGCCAGCAGCTTTATCCTAGCGGGGGGTTACTACAATGAGCAGTTCTTC. Translating it yields CASSFILAGGYYNEQFF. The V call is TRBV13, the J call TRBJ2-1; 11 positions agree with TRBD2. Trimming took 3 bases from V and 3 from J; bases not matched to a gene: 7. CDR3 length equals 17 residues. Germline V gene data show CDR1 as PRHDT and CDR2 as FYEKMQ (reference sequence).

This chain uses TRBV10-3 with TRBJ1-5, with D uncertain. The length of the CDR3 is 13 residues. Germline CDR1 reads ENHRY; CDR2 reads SYGVKD. V shed 10 bases and J shed 3 bases, with 13 bases lying between them. The CDR3 reads CATTGRDNQPQHF. DNA of the CDR3: TGTGCCACTACGGGCCGGGACAATCAGCCCCAGCATTTT.

This clone came up once. V gene TRBV19 combines with J gene TRBJ2-7, with TRBD1 as a possible D gene (7 bases). Per germline, CDR1 LNHDA and CDR2 SQIVND (reference sequence). Trimming cost V 5 bases and J 4 bases, with 15 bases left between them. The CDR3 is 14 amino acids. The CDR3 sequence: CASSQGEAPYEQYF. For the CDR3, the DNA is TGTGCCAGTAGTCAGGGGGAGGCTCCTTACGAGCAGTACTTC.

The chain has TRBV28 and TRBJ2-7, with 10 bases fitting TRBD1. The CDR3 spans 15 residues. Trimming at V came to 5 bases and at J to 3 bases, leaving 7 bases not matched to a gene. Germline V CDR1 and CDR2: MDHEN, SYDVKM. CDR3 nucleotide sequence: TGTGCCAGCAGTCCCGATGGACAGGGGGTCTACGAGCAGTACTTC. This encodes CASSPDGQGVYEQYF.

The rearrangement links TRBV9 to TRBJ2-1, with D perhaps matching TRBD2 (6 bases). The germline V and J ends were trimmed by 2 bases and 0 bases, with 12 bases remaining between them. The germline gives CDR1 SGDLS, CDR2 YYNGEE. This CDR3 has 16 amino acids. The CDR3 protein is CASSVGGDTSYNEQFF. CDR3 nucleotide sequence: TGTGCCAGCAGCGTCGGCGGGGATACCTCCTACAATGAGCAGTTCTTC.

The chain links TRBV6-1 to TRBJ2-7; tentative D call: TRBD1 (5 bases). The germline V gene encodes CDR1 MNHNS and CDR2 SASEGT. Trimming stripped 8 bases from V and 0 bases from J, with 14 bases between. The CDR3 is made up of 14 amino acids. CDR3 loop: CASGDSHSSYEQYF. DNA of the CDR3: TGTGCCAGCGGCGACAGTCACAGCTCCTACGAGCAGTACTTC.

This chain uses TRBV27 with TRBJ1-1; D gene ambiguous. V was trimmed by 6 bases and J by 4 bases, leaving 9 bases between them. Germline CDR1 and CDR2: MNHEY and SMNVEV (reference sequence). The CDR3 is made up of 12 amino acids. The CDR3 region is CASSPYGTEAFF. The CDR3, as DNA: TGTGCCAGCAGCCCTTACGGCACTGAAGCTTTCTTT.

The chain uses TRBV2 and TRBJ1-5; no clear D gene. Trimming pared 1 base from V and 4 bases from J, leaving 11 bases between. Germline V gene sequence: CDR1 SNHLY, CDR2 FYNNEI. This CDR3 comprises 15 residues. The CDR3 bases are TGTGCCAGCAGTGAAGTAAGGACCCCAAATCAGCCCCAGCATTTT. It translates to CASSEVRTPNQPQHF.

This chain links TRBV19 with TRBJ1-2, with 8 bases matching TRBD1. Losses at the gene ends were 6 bases for V and 3 bases for J; bases not matched to a gene: 12. Germline-derived CDR1 and CDR2 are LNHDA and SQIVND (reference sequence). The CDR3 is 16 amino acids. The CDR3 loop is CASSRDPGGGHYGYTF. In DNA, the CDR3 is TGTGCCAGTAGCAGAGACCCAGGGGGCGGACACTATGGCTACACCTTC.

The J gene is TRBJ1-1, the V gene TRBV7-3; D gene uncertain. The V end was cut by 8 bases, the J end by 1 base, with 11 bases between. CDR3 length equals 13 residues. Germline values: CDR1 SGHTA, CDR2 FQGTGA. CDR3 DNA sequence: TGTGCCAGCGCCCCCGGTCCGAACACTGAAGCTTTCTTT. It is translated as CASAPGPNTEAFF.

The rearrangement uses TRBV19 and TRBJ1-1; D is unclear. The CDR3 runs 14 residues. Germline-derived CDR1 and CDR2 are LNHDA and SQIVND (reference sequence). With 5 bases removed from V and 3 bases from J, the gap between germline ends came to 13 bases. The CDR3 nucleotides read TGTGCCAGTAGTCTTGACGGAAGGTACACTGAAGCTTTCTTT. Encoded protein: CASSLDGRYTEAFF.